The rows below give T cell receptor beta chains drawn from one sample of a study of T cells in Graves' hyperthyroidism and ophthalmopathy. TCRdb reprocessed the multiplex PCR reads via MiXCR and lists one record per CDR3 protein. The sample has fewer than 450,000 distinct CDR3 sequences, less than 20% seen once. The sequenced sample was blood. Source of these receptors: a man in his late teens or twenties with Graves' ophthalmopathy. Each CDR3 is given with its conserved first and last residue. A D gene is named only where the DNA matches it firmly. The size field is filled for only some rows; it gives once, few, many or a size class.

V,D,size,length,J,DNA,CDR3
TRBV5-1,TRBD1,many,15,TRBJ2-7,TGCGCCAGCAGCTTGGGGGGACAGGGGGCCTACGAGCAGTACTTC,CASSLGGQGAYEQYF
TRBV12-3/TRBV12-4,-,many,15,TRBJ1-1,TGTGCCAGCAGTTTGGGGGCCGGGATGAACACTGAAGCTTTCTTT,CASSLGAGMNTEAFF
TRBV7-8,-,many,15,TRBJ2-5,TGTGCCAGCAGCCCCCAGAGATTGGTGAGGGAGACCCAGTACTTC,CASSPQRLVRETQYF
TRBV2,-,many,12,TRBJ2-7,TGTGCCGGCCTGAGGGGCTCCTACGAGCAGTACTTC,CAGLRGSYEQYF
TRBV28,TRBD1,many,14,TRBJ1-2,TGTGCCAGCAGTCTCATGACAGGGGCCTATGGCTACACCTTC,CASSLMTGAYGYTF
TRBV7-9,-,many,8,TRBJ2-1,TGTGCCAGCAGCCCAGGGTTCTTC,CASSPGFF
TRBV29-1,-,few,14,TRBJ1-6,TGCAGCGTTGCAGAACAGCCTTATAATTCACCCCTCCACTTT,CSVAEQPYNSPLHF
TRBV20-1,TRBD1,-,16,TRBJ1-2,TGCAGTGCCCCACAGGGGGCGCCTCAAGCTAACTATGGCTACACCTTC,CSAPQGAPQANYGYTF
TRBV24-1,-,many,14,TRBJ1-5,TGTGCCACCAGTGCGCCGTATAGCAATCAGCCCCAGCATTTT,CATSAPYSNQPQHF
TRBV28,-,-,15,TRBJ1-5,TGTGCCAGCAGTTCGCTCGGGGGTCCTAATCAGCCCCAGCATTTT,CASSSLGGPNQPQHF